These 4 T cell receptor beta chains were all obtained from the same sample, sequenced in a study of blood T cell repertoires in COVID-19. Some clones are missing from TCRdb's copy, which holds only in-frame ones; the method was immunoSEQ multiplex PCR. Of approximately 150,000 clones listed, 70% to 90% are singletons. Material for sequencing was peripheral blood. The receptors originated from a woman aged 55-75 years with acute or convalescent COVID-19.

The chain uses TRBV4-3 and TRBJ2-7, with 11 bases fitting TRBD2. This CDR3 has 17 amino acids. The V segment lost 4 bases and the J segment 0 bases; nucleotides outside the gene matches: 8. Per germline, CDR1 LGHNA and CDR2 YSLEER. CDR3 residues: CASSPALAGGYSYEQYF. The CDR3 nucleotides read TGCGCCAGCAGCCCTGCGCTAGCGGGGGGCTACTCCTACGAGCAGTACTTC.

The chain couples TRBV2 to TRBJ2-7; no clear D gene. The CDR3 is made up of 15 amino acids. Germline-derived CDR1 and CDR2 are SNHLY and FYNNEI. Trimming pared 7 bases from V and 1 base from J, leaving 17 bases between. CDR3: CASKPDFLGSYEQYF. The CDR3 nucleotides are TGTGCCAGCAAACCCGACTTCCTTGGTTCCTACGAGCAGTACTTC.

In its sample, this clone was seen once. The gene calls are TRBV30 and TRBJ2-1; no firm D call. The CDR3 is 15 residues long. Trimming removed 1 base at V and 12 bases at J, with 22 bases between. CDR1 is GTSNPN and CDR2 is SVGIG in the germline V gene (reference sequence). The CDR3 here is CAWSAYPSDATGQFF. CDR3 nucleotide sequence: TGTGCCTGGAGTGCCTATCCCTCAGACGCGACGGGGCAGTTCTTC.

The chain carries TRBV7-2 and TRBJ2-3; D may be TRBD2 (6 bases). The ends were cut back, 4 bases at V and 4 bases at J, with 9 bases in the middle. This CDR3 comprises 13 residues. In germline, CDR1 is SGHTA, CDR2 FQGNSA. The chain's CDR3 is CASSSSEADTQYF. The CDR3 nucleotides are TGTGCCAGCAGCTCTAGCGAAGCAGATACGCAGTATTTT.